Following are 2 T cell receptor beta chains from one sample sequenced in a study of T-cell reconstitution after alpha-beta-depleted transplantation in children. TCRbeta library preparation incorporated unique molecular identifiers. Each CDR3 protein is one row after TCRdb ran MiXCR on the PCR reads. Found here are about a million distinct CDR3 sequences, less than 30% of them singletons; the top ten hold roughly 30%. Material: PBMCs, mostly from graft donor cells, obtained 360 days after TCRalphabeta/CD19-depleted stem cell transplant. The receptors stem from a boy in the first two years of life who had a stem cell transplant for SCID, so the T cells may come from the graft donor.

This clonotype was observed many times. The chain employs TRBV28 and TRBJ2-2; 8 bases match TRBD1. V dropped 5 bases and J dropped 3; count of bases not matched to a gene: 11. Germline CDR1 is MDHEN and CDR2 is SYDVKM. This CDR3 contains 17 residues. In DNA, the CDR3 is TGTGCCAGCAGTGGGACAGGCGCCCCTGTTTACACCGGGGAGCTGTTTTTT. This codes for CASSGTGAPVYTGELFF.

The chain's CDR3 is CASNSPGGGTYEQYF. The CDR3 DNA is TGTGCCAGCAATTCTCCAGGGGGGGGGACCTACGAGCAGTACTTC. The rearrangement joins TRBV6-5 to TRBJ2-7; D might be TRBD1 or TRBD2, each matching 7 bases. V lost 7 bases and J 2 bases, leaving 18 bases between the germline ends. The CDR3 loop spans 15 amino acids. Germline V gene data show CDR1 as MNHEY and CDR2 as SVGAGI.